Listed here is a single T cell receptor beta chain. Its cognate antigen is unknown. The data derive from a study of blood T cells in healthy people across ages. Study-level points and caveats: Observed TCR beta diversity showed a strong correlation with the percentage of naive T cells as measured by flow cytometry.

Then a second PCR, running roughly 6 to 12 cycles, was carried out with a sample-barcoded 5' primer and a J-beta primer mix. Every single cDNA molecule received a tag from a template-switch adaptor with 12 random nucleotides. Each CDR3 protein gets one entry after TCRdb re-called the 5' RACE reads with MiXCR. The table shows approximately 320,000 distinct CDR3 sequences, with about 25% occurring only once. Germline assignment: CDR1 ENHRY and CDR2 SYGVKD. The CDR3 is made up of 14 amino acids. V was pared by 5 bases and J by 4 bases, with 11 bases between. The TCR sequence derives from a woman in her seventies in good health. Sequencing was carried out using blood. The rearrangement links TRBV10-3 to TRBJ2-2; D is ambiguous. CDR3 sequence: CAISSAPPTGELFF. The CDR3 DNA follows: TGTGCCATCAGTAGTGCTCCGCCCACCGGGGAGCTGTTTTTT.